A single sample is the source of the 26 T cell receptor beta chains below, sequenced in a study of blood T cell repertoires in COVID-19. Sequencing was performed with immunoSEQ multiplex PCR; in TCRdb, only in-frame clones are kept and a portion is missing. The sample shows 90,000 to 110,000 clones, 80% of them seen only once. The sequencing input was peripheral blood. These receptors came from a human donor in a cohort sampled during active or convalescent COVID-19.

J is TRBJ2-1 and V is TRBV29-1, with 7 positions matching TRBD2. CDR1 SQVTM and CDR2 ANQGSEA come from the germline V gene. CDR3 size: 14 residues. V gave up 7 bases and J gave up 4 bases; unmatched junction bases: 10. Here the CDR3 DNA reads TGCAGCGCCCCGGGGGGAGGACGATACAATGAGCAGTTCTTC. It is translated as CSAPGGGRYNEQFF.

The rearrangement joins TRBV18 to TRBJ2-2; tentative D call: TRBD1 (6 bases). V was trimmed by 4 bases and J by 1 base, leaving 7 bases between them. In germline, CDR1 is KGHSH, CDR2 LQKENI. CDR3 length equals 14 residues. The CDR3 sequence is CASSLDRNTGELFF. The CDR3 region has the DNA TGTGCCAGCTCACTGGACAGGAACACCGGGGAGCTGTTTTTT.

This clone was seen only a few times. V usage is TRBV19 and J usage is TRBJ1-5; D remains unclear. This CDR3 has 13 amino acids. V was clipped by 7 bases and J by 0 bases, with 7 bases between them. Germline CDR1 reads LNHDA; CDR2 reads SQIVND (reference sequence). CDR3 loop: CASKRSSNQPQHF. CDR3 in DNA: TGTGCCAGTAAACGGAGTAGCAATCAGCCCCAGCATTTT.

The V gene is TRBV6-2 or TRBV6-3, the J gene TRBJ2-1; TRBD1 might be the D (6 bases). V shed 3 bases and J shed 2 bases, with 14 bases lying between them. The CDR3 consists of 16 residues. Germline loops: CDR1 MNHEY, CDR2 SVGEGT. This CDR3 is CASSYFLQGTYNEQFF. The CDR3 DNA reads as TGTGCCAGCAGTTATTTTTTGCAGGGGACCTACAATGAGCAGTTCTTC.

This clone showed up just a few times. CDR3 protein: CASSPREGMYEQYF. CDR3 nucleotides: TGTGCCAGCAGCCCCCGGGAGGGTATGTACGAGCAGTACTTC. The J gene is TRBJ2-7, the V gene TRBV7-2; 8 bases are shared with TRBD2. The CDR3 spans 14 residues. The germline V gene encodes CDR1 SGHTA and CDR2 FQGNSA. V shed 5 bases, J shed 4 bases, and the junction held 7 bases outside the gene matches.

This clone was seen a handful of times. Additional DNA sequences in this sample encode the identical CDR3. The V call is TRBV3-1 (or the pseudogene TRBV3-2), the J call TRBJ1-3; 7 bases line up with TRBD1. J was trimmed by 2 bases and V by 6 bases; bases with no gene match: 7. In germline, CDR1 is LGHDT, CDR2 YNNKEL (reference sequence). This CDR3 contains 15 residues. CDR3 in amino acids: CASSPRGGPGNTIYF. CDR3 DNA: TGTGCCAGCAGTCCACGAGGGGGCCCTGGAAACACCATATATTTT.

V gene TRBV6-2 or TRBV6-3 combines with J gene TRBJ2-1, with TRBD2 matching 8 bases. The CDR3 consists of 15 residues. The J segment lost 3 bases and the V segment lost 6 bases, leaving 7 bases of the junction unmatched. Germline V gives CDR1 MNHEY, CDR2 SVGEGT. The CDR3 loop reads CASSPASGGYNEQFF. In DNA, the CDR3 is TGTGCCAGCAGCCCTGCGAGCGGGGGCTACAATGAGCAGTTCTTC.

J is TRBJ2-6 and V is TRBV4-1; D call uncertain. Trimming shortened V by 1 base and J by 4 bases, and 20 bases separated the two germline ends. Germline-derived CDR1 and CDR2 are MGHRA and YSYEKL. This CDR3 comprises 19 residues. The CDR3 protein is CASSQGVLQPLSGANVLTF. In DNA, the CDR3 is TGCGCCAGCAGCCAAGGCGTTTTACAGCCGCTTTCCGGGGCCAACGTCCTGACTTTC.

The gene calls are TRBV6-1 and TRBJ2-3; maybe TRBD1 (6 bases). This CDR3 spans 15 amino acids. Trimming left V 2 bases short and J 3 bases short, with 12 bases between. Germline-derived CDR1 and CDR2 are MNHNS and SASEGT. In nucleotides, the CDR3 is TGTGCCAGCAGTGAAACTAGGGGGTTTACAGATACGCAGTATTTT. Translated, it gives CASSETRGFTDTQYF.

J is TRBJ2-1 and V is TRBV2; 7 bases are shared with TRBD1. The CDR3 totals 13 residues. V lost 8 bases to trimming and J lost 7 bases; unmatched junction nucleotides: 8. Germline assignment: CDR1 SNHLY and CDR2 FYNNEI. In DNA, the CDR3 is TGTGCCAGCGCCAACAGGGGTAGGAATGAGCAGTTCTTC. This codes for CASANRGRNEQFF.

The V gene is TRBV29-1, the J gene TRBJ1-1; 7 bases line up with TRBD1. There are 13 residues in the CDR3. The V gene's germline CDR1 is SQVTM and CDR2 ANQGSEA. Trimming removed 5 bases from V and 1 base from J; junction bases left unmatched: 4. CDR3: CSVLRTGNTEAFF. DNA for the CDR3: TGCAGCGTTCTAAGGACAGGGAACACTGAAGCTTTCTTT.

The CDR3, as DNA: TGTGCCAGCAGCTCCATCTACTGGGGGGATAATGAAAAACTGTTTTTT. Its translation: CASSSIYWGDNEKLFF. The V call is TRBV7-9, the J call TRBJ1-4; D perhaps matches TRBD1 (5 bases). V was shortened by 4 bases and J by 4 bases, with 16 bases between the two germline ends. Germline V gene lookup returns CDR1 SEHNR and CDR2 FQNEAQ (reference sequence). This CDR3 comprises 16 residues.

The rearrangement uses TRBV5-5 and TRBJ1-2, with D perhaps TRBD1 (6 bases). Trimming took off 4 bases at V and 1 base at J, with 17 bases between the two ends. This CDR3 spans 16 amino acids. Per the germline V gene, CDR1 is SGHKS and CDR2 is YYEKEE (reference sequence). The CDR3 nucleotides are TGTGCCAGCAGCCCCTTGGGGGGGGCGGTTAACTATGGCTACACCTTC. It codes for CASSPLGGAVNYGYTF.

The chain carries TRBV18 and TRBJ2-7, with 11 positions matching TRBD2. CDR3 length equals 19 residues. J gave up 6 bases and V 3 bases, and 19 bases lay outside the gene matches. Germline V CDR1 and CDR2: KGHSH, LQKENI. The CDR3 coding sequence is TGTGCCAGCTCACCCGGGACTAGCGGCGTAATAACGGGCCTACGCGAGCAGTACTTC. It is translated as CASSPGTSGVITGLREQYF.

The chain joins TRBV19 to TRBJ2-2; TRBD1 might be the D (6 bases). The V gene's germline CDR1 is LNHDA and CDR2 SQIVND (reference sequence). V was trimmed by 2 bases and J by 5 bases, leaving 12 bases between them. The CDR3 is made up of 15 amino acids. CDR3 in amino acids: CASSIQGRGTGELFF. CDR3 DNA: TGTGCCAGTAGTATACAGGGGAGAGGAACCGGGGAGCTGTTTTTT.

V usage is TRBV27 and J usage is TRBJ1-2; D gene ambiguous. This CDR3 contains 13 residues. The germline CDR1 and CDR2 sequences are MNHEY and SMNVEV (reference sequence). Trimming shortened V by 1 base and J by 8 bases, and 11 bases separated the two germline ends. CDR3 nucleotides: TGTGCCAGCAGTTTATGGCCGGGGTGGGGCTACACCTTC. Translation gives CASSLWPGWGYTF.

This chain connects TRBV7-9 to TRBJ1-1, with D tentatively TRBD1 (5 bases). Germline assignment: CDR1 SEHNR and CDR2 FQNEAQ (reference sequence). The V and J ends lost 3 bases and 2 bases respectively, with 7 bases between them. The CDR3 totals 13 residues. CDR3 DNA: TGTGCCAGCAGCTTCGGGGGAAACACTGAAGCTTTCTTT. Protein product: CASSFGGNTEAFF.

This chain connects TRBV19 to TRBJ2-1; D might be TRBD2 (7 bases). CDR1 and CDR2 (germline): LNHDA, SQIVND (reference sequence). CDR3 length equals 16 residues. V was trimmed by 2 bases and J by 8 bases, leaving 19 bases between them. CDR3 protein: CASSIRAGAGGYEQFF. CDR3 in DNA: TGTGCCAGTAGTATACGGGCGGGGGCCGGAGGGTATGAGCAGTTCTTC.

The chain employs TRBV28 and TRBJ1-3; a possible D gene is TRBD1 (6 bases). Germline CDR1 is MDHEN and CDR2 is SYDVKM. This CDR3 region has 15 residues. V lost 3 bases and J 0 bases, leaving 9 bases between the germline ends. The CDR3 DNA reads as TGTGCCAGCAGTTTCGGGGGGGCCTCTGGAAACACCATATATTTT. Its protein is CASSFGGASGNTIYF.

This sequence joins TRBV25-1 and TRBJ1-1; 8 bases are shared with TRBD1. The CDR3 runs to 17 residues. V lost 6 bases to trimming and J lost 1 base; unmatched junction nucleotides: 13. Germline V CDR1 and CDR2: MGHDK, SYGVNS. The CDR3 here is CASSPADRAVQNTEAFF. The CDR3 coding sequence is TGTGCCAGCAGCCCTGCGGACAGGGCGGTGCAGAACACTGAAGCTTTCTTT.

This rearrangement joins TRBV6-5 to TRBJ2-1, with TRBD1 matching over 9 bases. The CDR3 runs 14 residues. CDR1 is MNHEY, CDR2 SVGAGI, per germline. V shed 5 bases, J shed 4 bases, and the junction held 3 bases outside the gene matches. The CDR3, as DNA: TGTGCCAGCAGTCGGGACAGGGAATACAATGAGCAGTTCTTC. Its protein is CASSRDREYNEQFF.

V is TRBV5-1 and J is TRBJ2-7; 8 positions agree with TRBD1. Germline V gives CDR1 SGHRS, CDR2 YFSETQ. V trimming: 4 bases; J trimming: 2 bases; junction bases outside the gene matches: 11. This CDR3 is built from 16 residues. CDR3 residues: CASSHFSGQGTYEQYF. The CDR3 nucleotides are TGCGCCAGCAGCCATTTTTCAGGACAGGGTACCTACGAGCAGTACTTC.

The rearrangement uses TRBV24-1 and TRBJ2-3, with D perhaps TRBD1 (5 bases). The CDR3 loop spans 14 amino acids. Germline CDR1 reads KGHDR; CDR2 reads SFDVKD. V was pared by 4 bases and J by 2 bases, with 9 bases between. The CDR3 here is CATSDFRVTDTQYF. In DNA form, the CDR3 reads TGTGCCACCAGTGACTTCAGGGTCACAGATACGCAGTATTTT.

This rearrangement joins TRBV7-9 to TRBJ2-1, with TRBD2 as a possible D gene (6 bases). Germline V gene lookup returns CDR1 SEHNR and CDR2 FQNEAQ (reference sequence). The length of the CDR3 is 16 residues. The V end was cut by 2 bases, the J end by 3 bases, with 14 bases between. CDR3 residues: CASSLPRLDDYNEQFF. The CDR3 DNA is TGTGCCAGCAGCTTACCCAGACTAGATGACTACAATGAGCAGTTCTTC.

The chain couples TRBV9 to TRBJ2-2, with D perhaps matching TRBD2 (5 bases). Germline V gene lookup returns CDR1 SGDLS and CDR2 YYNGEE. The CDR3 has 13 amino acids. V was trimmed by 4 bases and J by 5 bases, leaving 9 bases between them. The CDR3 DNA reads as TGTGCCAGCAGCACACGGACTACCGGGGAGCTGTTTTTT. This encodes CASSTRTTGELFF.

The chain recombines TRBV18 with TRBJ1-1; possibly TRBD1 for D (6 bases). CDR1 and CDR2 from the germline V gene are KGHSH and LQKENI. Trimming cost V 3 bases and J 3 bases, with 14 bases left between them. This CDR3 is 15 amino acids long. The DNA for the CDR3 is TGTGCCAGCTCACCGCGAAACAGGGTACACACTGAAGCTTTCTTT. It translates to CASSPRNRVHTEAFF.